This record concerns one TCR beta chain sequence. Its antigen is currently unknown. Assays covered some 94,000 TCR templates per sample. Sequencing used immunoSEQ multiplex PCR; TCRdb keeps in-frame clones, though not all of them. The sample lists tens of thousands of clones, under 98% occurring once. Trimming cost V 3 bases and J 10 bases; bases outside gene matches: 4. The CDR3 extends over 12 amino acids. The germline CDR1 and CDR2 sequences are SGHNT and YYREEE (reference sequence). The data stem from a study of siplizumab effects on memory and regulatory T cells. The study, taken as a whole, reports: Siplizumab gave mappable alloreactive CD4+ clones an average Treg-derived fraction of about 69%, against approximately 29% in controls. Tregs proliferating in siplizumab cultures lacked confirmation of their suppressive function. Many proliferating CD4+ or CD8+ clones remained unclassified. Roughly 75-97% of them could not be assigned either a naive or a memory phenotype.

The clonotype comes from a human donor in good health. V and J are TRBV5-4 and TRBJ2-4; 7 positions agree with TRBD1. Sequenced sample: naive CD4+ T cells sorted from blood. CDR3 sequence: CASSSQGKIQYF. CDR3 DNA sequence: TGTGCCAGCAGCTCACAGGGGAAAATTCAGTACTTC.